This paragraph covers one T cell receptor (beta chain) sequence. These data originate in a study of T cell changes during pregnancy in multiple sclerosis. The V and J ends lost 7 bases and 2 bases, in that order; junction bases with no gene match: 22. This CDR3 contains 19 residues. Per the germline V gene, CDR1 is SGHRS and CDR2 is YFSETQ. Assay used: immunoSEQ multiplex PCR; TCRdb lists only in-frame clones, some missing. In the table there are around 50,000 clones, 94% of which are singletons. The source of this sequence is a female donor with multiple sclerosis, enrolled in a pregnancy study. Sequenced material: CD8+ T cells from peripheral blood mononuclear cells, taken in the first trimester of pregnancy. This chain uses TRBV5-1 with TRBJ2-3, with 7 nucleotides matching TRBD2. The CDR3 bases are TGCGCCAGCGGTCAGGGTCTCGGGAGGACCTCTTCATACACAGATACGCAGTATTTT. It codes for CASGQGLGRTSSYTDTQYF.